This T cell receptor beta chain was obtained from a study of blood T cell repertoires in COVID-19 (dated by TCRdb to about 2020). Concerning the study at large: Samples from collaborators originated in the United States, Italy and Spain and spanned both the acute and convalescent phases of COVID-19. The material from the prospective study consisted of cDNA or gDNA derived from T cells, B-cell-depleted T cells, or PBMCs. Subjects who had been exposed to COVID-19, were actively infected with it, or had recovered from it provided the deeply sampled blood TCRbeta repertoires that made up the dataset. A freely available public database, intended as a resource for researchers studying the immune response to SARS-CoV-2, is where the repertoires were released. The samples were drawn from two sources: the first 160 participants of the ongoing ImmuneRACE study, and over 950 subjects contributed by 6 global collaborators. The sample metadata nearly always contained a de-identified subject ID, COVID-19 status, age in years and sex. Where HLA class I and class II types were available, the types were taken from metadata supplied by the sample provider, not from assay-based typing. Summary of the overall study and its limitations: How much clinical and demographic metadata was included differed by source and by participant, and the metadata was provided uncurated.

As concerns this clone: The specificity of this receptor is unknown. The junction and the germline gene differ at one end; a read error may be behind it. In the same sample, other DNA sequences code for this CDR3.

TCRbeta CDR3 regions were amplified from genomic DNA by means of the immunoSEQ Assay, a bias-controlled multiplex PCR. In the source study's methods: The number of nucleated cells in each sample was estimated from the amplification of reference gene primers within the assay. Sequence reads were collapsed and filtered to measure the absolute abundance of every unique TCRbeta CDR3 rearrangement. For each sample, productive Simpson clonality was calculated by taking the square root of Simpson's diversity index across productive rearrangements. TCRdb's version of the immuneACCESS table is confined to in-frame rearrangements and falls short of the full clone set. An unresolved V gene accounts for under half of the shortfall where checked; the remainder is of unknown origin. V, J and clone size reflect that table, while D and trimming were determined from the DNA. The sample records 70,000 to 95,000 clones, roughly 90% of which are singletons. The ten largest clones add up to around 2.8% of the sample.

One collaborating source in Seattle enrolled patients while the patients were actively infected and followed the patients over time throughout the course of disease. Collaborating institutions collected whole blood in K2EDTA tubes following their own protocols. For TCRbeta analysis, collaborators shipped samples as frozen whole blood, isolated PBMCs, or DNA extracted from either of those sample types. Taken from cysteine to phenylalanine, the CDR3 has 16 residues. CDR3 DNA is the only sequence kept; it has 48 bases, read in frame from the first base. CDR1 and CDR2 were assigned from the germline V gene as SGHRS and YFSETQ.

Material for sequencing was peripheral blood. This clonotype was obtained from a man in his fifties with COVID-19, enrolled during active disease. The sequence links TRBV5-1 to TRBJ2-2, with TRBD2 as a weak D call on 5 bases. DNA sequence: TGTGCCAGCAGCTCCCTTGAGGGAGTCGACACCGGGGAGCTGTTTTTT. Translated, it reads CASSSLEGVDTGELFF.